This TCR beta chain was sequenced during a study of blood T cell repertoires in COVID-19 (dated by TCRdb to the early 2020s). Concerning the study at large: Collaborator samples came from the United States, Italy and Spain and covered acute and convalescent phases of COVID-19. Samples came from the ongoing ImmuneRACE study (first 160 participants) plus 1,254 subjects from 6 global collaborators. The sample metadata nearly always contained a de-identified subject ID, COVID-19 status, age in years and sex. The material from the prospective study consisted of cDNA or gDNA derived from T cells, B-cell-depleted T cells, or PBMCs. The repertoires were made available in a free public database intended to serve as a resource for research on the immune response to SARS-CoV-2. Subjects who had been exposed to COVID-19, were actively infected with it, or had recovered from it provided the deeply sampled blood TCRbeta repertoires that made up the dataset. HLA class I and class II types, where available, came from metadata supplied by the sample provider rather than from assay-based typing.

Comment on this clone: Its antigen is still unknown. No base quality values were provided; no much bigger clone lies one nucleotide off.

Collaborating institutions collected whole blood in K2EDTA tubes following their own protocols. Collaborator samples were shipped for TCRbeta analysis as frozen whole blood, isolated PBMCs, or DNA extracted from either sample type. The immunoSEQ Assay, a bias-controlled multiplex PCR, was used to amplify TCRbeta CDR3 regions from genomic DNA. The source study handled its data this way. Nucleated cell counts per sample were estimated from amplification of reference gene primers within the assay. To quantify the absolute abundance of each unique TCRbeta CDR3 rearrangement, sequence reads were collapsed and filtered. Productive Simpson clonality was computed per sample as the square root of Simpson's diversity index over productive rearrangements. TCRdb retrieved this table from immuneACCESS and kept in-frame rearrangements only. Not all clones are present; in checked studies, unresolved V genes account for under half, and no reason is known for the remainder. The DNA was the basis for D and trimming; V, J and clone size are from that table. This sample holds 40,000 to 50,000 clones; under 90% were observed only once. The ten most abundant clones make up 0.4% of the sample.

Broader findings and caveats from the paper: How much clinical and demographic metadata was included differed by source and by participant, and the metadata was provided uncurated.

Sequencing was carried out using peripheral blood. This sequence was found in a human donor in a cohort sampled during active COVID-19.

The CDR3 region has the sequence CASSLAGQNYGYTF. The DNA sequence is TGTGCCAGCAGCTTGGCGGGACAGAACTATGGCTACACCTTC. The chain couples TRBV5-4 to TRBJ1-2; the junction holds 7 bases that match TRBD1. The germline V gene (reference sequence) sets CDR1 to SGHNT and CDR2 to YYREEE. The CDR3 has 14 amino acids, counting the end cysteine and phenylalanine. Only the CDR3 portion is preserved as DNA: 42 bases, with reading frame beginning at the first base. Trimming takes 0 bases off V and 2 bases off J; junction bases not matched to a gene: 1.